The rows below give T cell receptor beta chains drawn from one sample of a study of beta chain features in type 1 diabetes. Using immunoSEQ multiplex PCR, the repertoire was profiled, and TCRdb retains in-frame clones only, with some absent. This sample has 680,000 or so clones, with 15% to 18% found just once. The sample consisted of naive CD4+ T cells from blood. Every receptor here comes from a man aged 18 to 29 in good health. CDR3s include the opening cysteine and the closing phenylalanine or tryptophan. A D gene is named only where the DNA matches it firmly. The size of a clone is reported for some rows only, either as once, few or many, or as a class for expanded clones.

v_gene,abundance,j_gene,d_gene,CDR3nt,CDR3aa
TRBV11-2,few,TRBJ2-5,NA,TGTGCCAGCAGCTTGGCCTTTCAAGAGACCCAGTACTTC,CASSLAFQETQYF
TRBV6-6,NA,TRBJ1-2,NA,TGTGCCAGCAGCACCGCCCCTGGAAGCTACACCTTC,CASSTAPGSYTF
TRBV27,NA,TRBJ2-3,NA,TGTGCCAGCACCCCCCCGGGGCGCACAGATACGCAGTATTTT,CASTPPGRTDTQYF
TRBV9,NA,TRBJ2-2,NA,TGTGCCAGCAGCGTAGCATTGCAGGAAGGGGCCGGGGAGCTGTTTTTT,CASSVALQEGAGELFF
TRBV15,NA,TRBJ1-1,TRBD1,TGTGCCACCAGGAAGACAGGGGGTCCGACTGAAGCTTTCTTT,CATRKTGGPTEAFF
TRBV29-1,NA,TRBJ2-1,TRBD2,TGCAGTGTTCCTCAAACGCAACTAGCGGGATACTACAATGAGCAGTTCTTC,CSVPQTQLAGYYNEQFF
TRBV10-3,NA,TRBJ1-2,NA,TGTGCCATCAGTGAGTCGGTTCAGAGGGTCTATGACTACACCTTC,CAISESVQRVYDYTF
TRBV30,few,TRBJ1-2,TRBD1,TGTGCCTGGAGAACCCAGGGGGCCTATGGCTACACCTTC,CAWRTQGAYGYTF
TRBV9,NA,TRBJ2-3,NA,TGTGCCAGCAGCGAACAGCGGCGGAGCGGCACAGATACGCAGTATTTT,CASSEQRRSGTDTQYF
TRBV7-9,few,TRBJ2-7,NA,TGTGCCAGCAGCATTGGGTACTACGAGCAGTACTTC,CASSIGYYEQYF
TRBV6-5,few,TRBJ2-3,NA,TGTGCCAGCTGGGAGGATACGCAGTATTTT,CASWEDTQYF
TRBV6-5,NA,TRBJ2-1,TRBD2,TGTGCCAGCAGTTACTCGAAGCGGGAGGGTCGGGATGAGCAGTTCTTC,CASSYSKREGRDEQFF
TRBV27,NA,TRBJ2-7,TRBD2,TGTGCCAGCAGTTTATGGGGTACGGGACTAGCTATCCACGAGCAGTACTTC,CASSLWGTGLAIHEQYF
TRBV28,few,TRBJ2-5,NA,TGTGCCAGCGGGTCCCGACCGTTGTCCCAGTACTTC,CASGSRPLSQYF
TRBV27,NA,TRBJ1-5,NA,TGTGCCAGCAGTTTAGCAGGATTGGGAAGGGGTCAGCCCCAGCATTTT,CASSLAGLGRGQPQHF
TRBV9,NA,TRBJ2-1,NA,TGTGCCAGCAGCGGGAACAATGAGCAGTTCTTC,CASSGNNEQFF
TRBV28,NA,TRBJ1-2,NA,TGTGCCAGCAGTTTTATGGTTGGCTATGGCTACACCTTC,CASSFMVGYGYTF
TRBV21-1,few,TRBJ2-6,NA,TGTGCCAGCAGCCACCCGGACAGGTCCTCTGGGGCCAACGTCCTGACTTTC,CASSHPDRSSGANVLTF
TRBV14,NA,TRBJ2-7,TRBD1,TGTGCCAGCAGCCTGGGGACAGGGAGTTACTACGGGCAGTACTTC,CASSLGTGSYYGQYF
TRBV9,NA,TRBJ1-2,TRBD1,TGTGCCAGCAGCCCCAGACAGGGAGACTATGGCTACACCTTC,CASSPRQGDYGYTF
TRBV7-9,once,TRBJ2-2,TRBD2,TGTGCCAGTCCCCGGGGGGTCCGGGAGCTGTTTTTT,CASPRGVRELFF
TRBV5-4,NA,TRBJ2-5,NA,TGTGCCAGCAGTCTTGAGGGGGAGACCCAGTACTTC,CASSLEGETQYF
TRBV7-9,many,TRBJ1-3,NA,TGTGCCAGCAGCTTAGTTCCGGGAAACACCATATATTTT,CASSLVPGNTIYF
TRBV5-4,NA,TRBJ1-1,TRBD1,TGTGCCAGCAGCTTCGGGAAGGGGGCCACTGAAGCTTTCTTT,CASSFGKGATEAFF
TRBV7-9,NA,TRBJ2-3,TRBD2,TGTGCCAGCAGCCCTGAGGGACTAGCGGGAGATACGCAGTATTTT,CASSPEGLAGDTQYF
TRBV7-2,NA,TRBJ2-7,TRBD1,TGTGCCAGCAGCTTGACCGCGGGACAGGGGTCTTACGAGCAGTACTTC,CASSLTAGQGSYEQYF
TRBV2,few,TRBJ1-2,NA,TGTGCCAGCAGGCCCACAACCGGGACCCCGAGAGGCACCTTC,CASRPTTGTPRGTF
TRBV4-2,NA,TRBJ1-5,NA,TGTGCCAGCAGCCAAGGGTTGGGTGGAAACAATCAGCCCCAGCATTTT,CASSQGLGGNNQPQHF
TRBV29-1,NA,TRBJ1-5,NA,TGCAGCGTCGTACAGGGTGGCAATCAGCCCCAGCATTTT,CSVVQGGNQPQHF
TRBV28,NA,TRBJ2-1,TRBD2,TGTGCCAGCCACGCACGAGCGGGAGATTTTTACAATGAGCAGTTCTTC,CASHARAGDFYNEQFF
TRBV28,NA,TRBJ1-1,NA,TGTGCCAGCAGTCCTCAGGGAGTTTGGGCTGAAGCTTTCTTT,CASSPQGVWAEAFF
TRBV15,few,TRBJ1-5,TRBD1,TGTGCCACCAGCGGCCAGGACAGGGATCAGCCCCAGCATTTT,CATSGQDRDQPQHF
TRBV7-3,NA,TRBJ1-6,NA,TGTGCCAGCAGCTTAACGGGGACGGTGAATTCACCCCTCCACTTT,CASSLTGTVNSPLHF
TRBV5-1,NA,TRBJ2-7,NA,TGCGCCAGCAGCTTGCGGGTACAGTACGAGCAGTACTTC,CASSLRVQYEQYF
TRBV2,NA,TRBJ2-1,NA,TGTGCCAGCAGGGGGTCCTACAATGAGCAGTTCTTC,CASRGSYNEQFF
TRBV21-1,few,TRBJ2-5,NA,TGTGCCAGCAGCAAAGGTGGGGGGCAAGAGACCCAGTACTTC,CASSKGGGQETQYF
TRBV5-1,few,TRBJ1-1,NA,TGCGCCAGCAGCTTCACTACCCGCCCTGAAGCTTTCTTT,CASSFTTRPEAFF
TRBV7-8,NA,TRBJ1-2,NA,TGTGCCAGCAGCCTTACCCTCCTGACAGGAGACTATGGCTACACCTTC,CASSLTLLTGDYGYTF
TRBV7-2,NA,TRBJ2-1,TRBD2,TGTGCCAGCAGCTTGGCTAGCGGGAGCTATGAGCAGTTCTTC,CASSLASGSYEQFF
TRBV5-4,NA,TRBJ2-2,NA,TGTGCCAGCAGTGGACTGCCTTTAACCGGGGAGCTGTTTTTT,CASSGLPLTGELFF
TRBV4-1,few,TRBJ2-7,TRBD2,TGCGCCAGCAGCCAGGCCCCGACTAGCGGTCTATACGAGCAGTACTTC,CASSQAPTSGLYEQYF
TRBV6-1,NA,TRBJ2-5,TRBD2,TGTGCCAGCAGTTTCGGGGGGTACCAAGAGACCCAGTACTTC,CASSFGGYQETQYF
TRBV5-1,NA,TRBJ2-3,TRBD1,TGCGCCAGCAGCTCCCCACCCGACAGGGGAGGCACAGATACGCAGTATTTT,CASSSPPDRGGTDTQYF
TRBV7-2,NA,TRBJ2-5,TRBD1,TGTGCCAGCAGCTCTCAGGGGGCAGGGGAGACCCAGTACTTC,CASSSQGAGETQYF
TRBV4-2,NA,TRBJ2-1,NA,TGTGCCAGCAGCGGCCCGGCAGGCCCCTACAATGAGCAGTTCTTC,CASSGPAGPYNEQFF
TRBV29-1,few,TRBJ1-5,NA,TGCAGCGTTGCGGGGTCGAGCGTAGATCAGCCCCAGCATTTT,CSVAGSSVDQPQHF
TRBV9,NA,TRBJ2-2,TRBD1,TGTGCCAGCAGCGTAGTAGGACAGGGTTATACCGGGGAGCTGTTTTTT,CASSVVGQGYTGELFF
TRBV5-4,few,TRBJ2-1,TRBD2,TGTGCCAGCAGCTTGGCCCGCGGACTAGCGGGGTCGGACAATGAGCAGTTCTTC,CASSLARGLAGSDNEQFF
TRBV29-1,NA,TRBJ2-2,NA,TGCAGCGTTGAAGGCCATTGGGGCGGGGAGCTGTTTTTT,CSVEGHWGGELFF
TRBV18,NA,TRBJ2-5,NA,TGTGCCAGCTCACCACAATCCGGGATCGGGGAGACCCAGTACTTC,CASSPQSGIGETQYF
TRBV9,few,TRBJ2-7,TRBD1,TGTGCCAGCAGCGTTGACAGGGTGGGTGAGCAGTACTTC,CASSVDRVGEQYF
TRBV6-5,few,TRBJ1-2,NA,TGTGCCAGCAGTTTTCAGGGGAGTGGCTACACCTTC,CASSFQGSGYTF
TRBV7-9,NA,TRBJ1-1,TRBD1,TGTGCCAGCAGCCCTACCCGGGACAGAAACACTGAAGCTTTCTTT,CASSPTRDRNTEAFF
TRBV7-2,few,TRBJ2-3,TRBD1,TGTGCCAGCAGCCGGGGACAGGGGGGCGCAGATACGCAGTATTTT,CASSRGQGGADTQYF
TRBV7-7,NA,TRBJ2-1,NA,TGTGCTAGCAGCTCGACAGAATTCTCCTACAATGAGCAGTTCTTC,CASSSTEFSYNEQFF